The TCR beta chain under discussion was sequenced for a study of regulatory T cells in long-lasting Graves disease. The CDR3 runs to 13 residues. The germline CDR1 and CDR2 sequences are MNHEY and SVGEGT. Trimming removed 0 bases from V and 6 bases from J, with 6 bases in between. This clonotype was recorded many times. Regarding time point: newly diagnosed GD, antithyroid drugs for less than 3 months. The TCR library was made from RNA extracted from PBMCs. Construction of the TCR beta libraries employed iRepertoire HTBI primers in conjunction with Arm-PCR of CDR3 regions. One entry per CDR3 protein, called by TCRdb with MiXCR from the multiplex PCR reads. The table includes roughly 610,000 distinct CDR3 sequences, 15% to 20% detected once. The same sample was also studied in work on T cells in Graves' hyperthyroidism and ophthalmopathy.

This clonotype was sampled from a young man with Graves disease. This chain links TRBV6-2 or TRBV6-3 with TRBJ2-4; D unresolved. The input for sequencing was peripheral blood mononuclear cells (PBMCs), taken at new diagnosis, from a patient treated with antithyroid drugs. CDR3 coding DNA: TGTGCCAGCAGTTACTCGTCCCCAAACATTCAGTACTTC. This encodes CASSYSSPNIQYF.